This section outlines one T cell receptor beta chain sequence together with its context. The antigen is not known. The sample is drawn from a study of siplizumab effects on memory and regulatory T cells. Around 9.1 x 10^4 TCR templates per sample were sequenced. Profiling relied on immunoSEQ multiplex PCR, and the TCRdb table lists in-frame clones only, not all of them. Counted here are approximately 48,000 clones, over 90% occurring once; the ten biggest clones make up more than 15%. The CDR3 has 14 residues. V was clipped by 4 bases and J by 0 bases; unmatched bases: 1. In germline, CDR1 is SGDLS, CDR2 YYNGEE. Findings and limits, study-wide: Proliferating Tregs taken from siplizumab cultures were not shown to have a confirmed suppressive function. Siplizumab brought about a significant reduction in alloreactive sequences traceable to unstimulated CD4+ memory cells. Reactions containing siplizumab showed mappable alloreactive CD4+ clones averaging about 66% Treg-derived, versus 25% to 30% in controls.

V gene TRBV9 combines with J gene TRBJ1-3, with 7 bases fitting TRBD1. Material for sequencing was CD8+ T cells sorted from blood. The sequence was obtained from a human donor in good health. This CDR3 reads CASSPGGSGNTIYF. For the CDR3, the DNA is TGTGCCAGCAGCCCAGGGGGCTCTGGAAACACCATATATTTT.